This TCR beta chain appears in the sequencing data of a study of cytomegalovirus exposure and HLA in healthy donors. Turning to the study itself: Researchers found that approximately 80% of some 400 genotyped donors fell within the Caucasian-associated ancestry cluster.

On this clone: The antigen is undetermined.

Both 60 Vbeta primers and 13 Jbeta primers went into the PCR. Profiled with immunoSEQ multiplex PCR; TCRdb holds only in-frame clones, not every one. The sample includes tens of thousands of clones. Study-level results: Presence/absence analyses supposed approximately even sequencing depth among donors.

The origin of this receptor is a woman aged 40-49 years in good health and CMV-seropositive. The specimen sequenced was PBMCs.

For the CDR3, the DNA is TGCGCCAGCAGCTTGGAGGTAGTAGACGGCGGGGCAGATACGCAGTATTTT. This gives the protein CASSLEVVDGGADTQYF. V gene TRBV5-1 combines with J gene TRBJ2-3, with D perhaps matching TRBD2 (6 bases). Per the germline V gene, CDR1 is SGHRS and CDR2 is YFSETQ. The CDR3 runs 17 residues. Trimming pared 0 bases from V and 4 bases from J, leaving 18 bases between.